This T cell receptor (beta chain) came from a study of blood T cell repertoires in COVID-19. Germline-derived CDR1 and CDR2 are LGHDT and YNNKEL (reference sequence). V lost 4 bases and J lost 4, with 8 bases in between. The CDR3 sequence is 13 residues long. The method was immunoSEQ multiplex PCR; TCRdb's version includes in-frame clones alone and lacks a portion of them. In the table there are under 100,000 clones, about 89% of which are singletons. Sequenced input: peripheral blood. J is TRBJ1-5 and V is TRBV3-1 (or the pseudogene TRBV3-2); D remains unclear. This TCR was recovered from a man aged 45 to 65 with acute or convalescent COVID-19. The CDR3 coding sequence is TGTGCCAGCAGCCTCGCGGGGAATCAGCCCCAGCATTTT. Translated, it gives CASSLAGNQPQHF.